The present T cell receptor beta chain was sequenced within a study of OX40 agonist ivuxolimab in advanced cancers. Across the study: The dose-escalation cohort had hepatocellular carcinoma, melanoma, renal cell or head and neck cancer. Partial responses were achieved by three patients, of whom one had hepatocellular carcinoma and two had cutaneous melanoma. Study-wide results and caveats: CD8+ T cells were the subset that, on average, had more expanded clones than CD4+.

Here immunoSEQ multiplex PCR was the method, and the copy in TCRdb shows in-frame clones only, minus some. The data show roughly 49,000 clones, with around 84% seen just once and approximately 1.6% held by the top ten. Looked up from germline, CDR1 is LGHNA and CDR2 is YSLEER. Trimming left V 3 bases short and J 3 bases short, with 15 bases between. The CDR3 is made up of 15 amino acids. Notes on this clone: Its matching antigen is unknown.

Patients were excluded for autoimmune disease history or systemic immunosuppression. The origin of this receptor is an adult with an advanced solid tumor such as melanoma, head and neck, liver or kidney cancer. The sample was CD4+ or CD8+ T cells sorted from blood, taken in a trial of the OX40 agonist ivuxolimab. The chain uses TRBV4-3 and TRBJ2-7, with D possibly being TRBD2 (6 bases). The CDR3 protein is CASSHLARTDYEQYF. The CDR3, as DNA: TGCGCCAGCAGCCACCTAGCGAGGACTGACTACGAGCAGTACTTC.